The 2 T cell receptor beta chains below were found in one sample sequenced in a study of T cell responses to AZD1222 COVID-19 vaccine. Clones were sequenced by immunoSEQ multiplex PCR, and TCRdb holds only the in-frame ones, with some missing. The profile shows 70,000 to 90,000 clones, roughly 90% of them singletons. The input for sequencing was peripheral blood, taken on day 0 of AZD1222 vaccination. Source of these receptors: an adult in good health.

The chain carries TRBV27 and TRBJ2-1; a possible D gene is TRBD2 (6 bases). Trimming took off 3 bases at V and 10 bases at J, with 10 bases between the two ends. The germline CDR1 and CDR2 sequences are MNHEY and SMNVEV (reference sequence). The CDR3 contains 12 residues. CDR3 loop: CASSFRGREQFF. Here the CDR3 DNA reads TGTGCCAGCAGTTTTCGAGGGAGGGAGCAGTTCTTC.

This clone was seen just once. The chain carries TRBV11-2 and TRBJ2-7; the match to TRBD2 covers 8 bases. V gave up 5 bases and J gave up 1 base; unmatched junction bases: 10. The germline gives CDR1 SGHAT, CDR2 FQNNGV. This CDR3 region has 16 residues. CDR3 residues: CASSLAAASGSYEQYF. The DNA of the CDR3 is TGTGCCAGCAGCCTAGCGGCGGCTAGCGGGTCCTACGAGCAGTACTTC.